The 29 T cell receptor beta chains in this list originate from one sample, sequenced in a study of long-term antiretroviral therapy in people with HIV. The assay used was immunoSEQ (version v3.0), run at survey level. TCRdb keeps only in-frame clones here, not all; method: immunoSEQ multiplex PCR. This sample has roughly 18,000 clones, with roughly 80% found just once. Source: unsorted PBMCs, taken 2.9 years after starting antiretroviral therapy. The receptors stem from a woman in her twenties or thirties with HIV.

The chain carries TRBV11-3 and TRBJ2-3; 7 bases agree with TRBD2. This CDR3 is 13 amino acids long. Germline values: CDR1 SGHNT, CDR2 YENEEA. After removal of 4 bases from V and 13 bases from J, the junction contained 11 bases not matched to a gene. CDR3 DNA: TGTGCCAGCAGCTCGACCAATCTAGCGGAGAAGTATTTT. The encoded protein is CASSSTNLAEKYF.

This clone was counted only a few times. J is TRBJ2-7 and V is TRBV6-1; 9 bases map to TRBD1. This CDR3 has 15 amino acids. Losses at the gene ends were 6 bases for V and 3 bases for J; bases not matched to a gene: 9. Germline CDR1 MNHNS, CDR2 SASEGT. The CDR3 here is CASRSFAGQGYEQYF. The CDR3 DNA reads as TGTGCCAGCAGATCCTTCGCGGGACAGGGCTACGAGCAGTACTTC.

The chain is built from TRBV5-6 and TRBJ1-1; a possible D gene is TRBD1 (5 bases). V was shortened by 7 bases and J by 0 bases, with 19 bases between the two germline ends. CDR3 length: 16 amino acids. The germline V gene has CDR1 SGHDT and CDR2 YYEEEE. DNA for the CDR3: TGTGCCAGCGGGTTATGGGGGGTGGTTTTGAACACTGAAGCTTTCTTT. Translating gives CASGLWGVVLNTEAFF.

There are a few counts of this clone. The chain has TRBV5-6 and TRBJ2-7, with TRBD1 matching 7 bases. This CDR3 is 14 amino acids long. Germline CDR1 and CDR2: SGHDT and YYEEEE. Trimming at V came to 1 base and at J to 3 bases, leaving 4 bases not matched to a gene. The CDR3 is CASSLLGQLYEQYV. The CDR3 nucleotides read TGTGCCAGCAGCTTGCTGGGACAGCTCTACGAGCAGTACGTC.

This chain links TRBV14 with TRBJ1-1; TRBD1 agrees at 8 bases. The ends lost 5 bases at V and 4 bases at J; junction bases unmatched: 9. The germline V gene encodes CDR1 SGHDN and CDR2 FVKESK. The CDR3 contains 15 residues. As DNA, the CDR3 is TGTGCCAGCAGCACAAACAGGGGGATTGGCACTGAAGCTTTCTTT. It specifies CASSTNRGIGTEAFF.

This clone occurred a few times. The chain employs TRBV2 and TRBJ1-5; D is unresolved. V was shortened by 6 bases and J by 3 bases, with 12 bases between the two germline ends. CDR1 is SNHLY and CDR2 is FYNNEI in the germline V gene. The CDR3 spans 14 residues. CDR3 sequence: CASSITPPNQPQHF. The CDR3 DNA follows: TGTGCCAGCAGCATAACCCCACCCAATCAGCCCCAGCATTTT.

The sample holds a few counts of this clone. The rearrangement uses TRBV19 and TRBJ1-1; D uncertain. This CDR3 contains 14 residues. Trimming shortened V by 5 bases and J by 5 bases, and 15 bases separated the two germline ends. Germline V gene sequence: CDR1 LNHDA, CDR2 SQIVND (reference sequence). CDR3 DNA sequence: TGTGCCAGTAGTGTCACACGCCGGTGGACTGAAGCTTTCTTT. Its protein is CASSVTRRWTEAFF.

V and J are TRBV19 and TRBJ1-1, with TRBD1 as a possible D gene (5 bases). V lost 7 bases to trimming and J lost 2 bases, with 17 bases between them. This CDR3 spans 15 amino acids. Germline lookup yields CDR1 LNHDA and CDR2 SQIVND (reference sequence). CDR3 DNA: TGTGCCAGTACCCCCTTCCTAGGGGTTAACACTGAAGCTTTCTTT. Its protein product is CASTPFLGVNTEAFF.

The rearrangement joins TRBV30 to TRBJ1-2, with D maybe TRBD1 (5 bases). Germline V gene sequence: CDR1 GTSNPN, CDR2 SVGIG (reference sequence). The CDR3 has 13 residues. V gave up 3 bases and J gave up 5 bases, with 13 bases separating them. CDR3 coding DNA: TGTGCCTGGAGACCAAACGGGGGGTATGGCTACACCTTC. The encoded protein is CAWRPNGGYGYTF.

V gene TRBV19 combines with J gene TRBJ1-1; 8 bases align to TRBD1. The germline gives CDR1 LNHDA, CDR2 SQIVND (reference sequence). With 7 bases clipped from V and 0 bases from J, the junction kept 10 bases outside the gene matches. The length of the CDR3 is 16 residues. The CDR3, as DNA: TGTGCCAGTACTTTACCGACAGGGGACTTGAACACTGAAGCTTTCTTT. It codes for CASTLPTGDLNTEAFF.

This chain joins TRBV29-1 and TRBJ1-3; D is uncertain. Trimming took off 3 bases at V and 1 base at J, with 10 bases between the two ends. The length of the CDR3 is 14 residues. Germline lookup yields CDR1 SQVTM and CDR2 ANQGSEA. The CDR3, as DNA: TGCAGCGTTGAGGGCAGGATGTCTGGAAACACCATATATTTT. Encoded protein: CSVEGRMSGNTIYF.

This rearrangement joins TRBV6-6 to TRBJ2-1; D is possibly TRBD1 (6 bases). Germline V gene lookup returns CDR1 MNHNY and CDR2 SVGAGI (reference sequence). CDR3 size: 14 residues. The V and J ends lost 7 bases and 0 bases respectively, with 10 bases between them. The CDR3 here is CASTQGSSYNEQFF. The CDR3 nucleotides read TGTGCCAGCACACAGGGTAGCTCCTACAATGAGCAGTTCTTC.

The CDR3 spells CASSVPTGITEAFF. In DNA form, the CDR3 reads TGTGCCAGCAGCGTGCCGACAGGCATCACTGAAGCTTTCTTT. The chain couples TRBV7-2 to TRBJ1-1; maybe TRBD1 (6 bases). With 5 bases removed from V and 4 bases from J, the gap between germline ends came to 14 bases. Germline V gene sequence: CDR1 SGHTA, CDR2 FQGNSA. This CDR3 region has 14 residues.

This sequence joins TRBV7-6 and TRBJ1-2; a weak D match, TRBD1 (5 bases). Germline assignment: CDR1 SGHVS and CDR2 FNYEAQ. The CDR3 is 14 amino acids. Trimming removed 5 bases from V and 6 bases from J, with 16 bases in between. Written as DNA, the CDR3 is TGTGCCAGCAGCCTACGGGGGGTAATCGATGGCTACACCTTC. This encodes CASSLRGVIDGYTF.

The CDR3 coding sequence is TGTGCCAGCAGTTACTCGGACCGAGTAACGCATGGCTACACCTTC. The encoded protein is CASSYSDRVTHGYTF. The chain uses TRBV6-5 and TRBJ1-2; D is undetermined. The CDR3 consists of 15 residues. Germline V lookup: CDR1 MNHEY, CDR2 SVGAGI. With 0 bases removed from V and 6 bases from J, the gap between germline ends came to 14 bases.

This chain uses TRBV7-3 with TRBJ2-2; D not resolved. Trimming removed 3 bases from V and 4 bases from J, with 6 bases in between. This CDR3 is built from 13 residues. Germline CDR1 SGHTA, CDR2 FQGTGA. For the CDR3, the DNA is TGTGCCAGCAGCTTTATGACCACCGGGGAGCTGTTTTTT. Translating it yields CASSFMTTGELFF.

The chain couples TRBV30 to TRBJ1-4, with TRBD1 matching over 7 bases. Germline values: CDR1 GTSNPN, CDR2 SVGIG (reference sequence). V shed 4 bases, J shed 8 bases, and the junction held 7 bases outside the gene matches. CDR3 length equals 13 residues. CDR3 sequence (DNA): TGTGCCTGGAACAGGGGATCACAGGAAAAACTGTTTTTT. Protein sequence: CAWNRGSQEKLFF.

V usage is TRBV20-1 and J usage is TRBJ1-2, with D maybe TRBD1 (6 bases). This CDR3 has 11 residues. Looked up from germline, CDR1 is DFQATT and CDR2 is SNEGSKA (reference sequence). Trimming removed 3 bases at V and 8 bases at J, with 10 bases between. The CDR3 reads CSARKGDGYTF. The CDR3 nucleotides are TGCAGTGCTAGGAAGGGGGACGGCTACACCTTC.

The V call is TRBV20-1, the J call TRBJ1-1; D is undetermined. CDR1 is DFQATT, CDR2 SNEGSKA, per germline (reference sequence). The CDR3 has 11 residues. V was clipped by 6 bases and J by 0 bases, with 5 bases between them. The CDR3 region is CSARLNTEAFF. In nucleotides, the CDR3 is TGCAGTGCAAGGTTGAACACTGAAGCTTTCTTT.

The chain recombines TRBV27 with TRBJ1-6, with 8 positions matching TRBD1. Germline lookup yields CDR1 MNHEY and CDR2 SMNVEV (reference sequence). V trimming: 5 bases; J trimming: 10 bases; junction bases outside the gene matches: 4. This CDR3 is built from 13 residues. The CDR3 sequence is CASSGQGGSPLHF. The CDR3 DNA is TGTGCCAGCAGTGGACAGGGTGGCTCACCCCTCCACTTT.

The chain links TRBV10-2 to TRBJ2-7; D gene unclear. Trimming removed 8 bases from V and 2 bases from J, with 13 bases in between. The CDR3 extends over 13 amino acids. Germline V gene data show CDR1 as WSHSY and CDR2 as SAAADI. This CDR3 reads CASGQGPAYEQYV. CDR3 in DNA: TGCGCCAGCGGTCAAGGGCCAGCCTACGAGCAGTACGTC.

Written as DNA, the CDR3 is TGTGCCAGCAGCCATACAGGGCCTAGCACAGATACGCAGTATTTT. Protein: CASSHTGPSTDTQYF. The V gene is TRBV9, the J gene TRBJ2-3; D might be TRBD1 (6 bases). Trimming left V 4 bases short and J 0 bases short, with 12 bases between. This CDR3 spans 15 amino acids. Germline values: CDR1 SGDLS, CDR2 YYNGEE.

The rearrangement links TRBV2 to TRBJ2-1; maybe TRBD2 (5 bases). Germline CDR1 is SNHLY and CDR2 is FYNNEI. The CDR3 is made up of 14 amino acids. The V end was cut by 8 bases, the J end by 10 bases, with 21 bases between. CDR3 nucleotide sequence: TGTGCCAGCGGAACGGGATCTTCGGTTCCGGAGCAGTTCTTC. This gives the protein CASGTGSSVPEQFF.

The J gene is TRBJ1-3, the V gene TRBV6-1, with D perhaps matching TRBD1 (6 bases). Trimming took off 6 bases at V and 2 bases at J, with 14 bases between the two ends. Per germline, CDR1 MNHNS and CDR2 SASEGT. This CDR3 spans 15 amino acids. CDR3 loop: CASRSGGRPGNTIYF. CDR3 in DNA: TGTGCCAGCAGGTCTGGGGGCAGGCCTGGAAACACCATATATTTT.

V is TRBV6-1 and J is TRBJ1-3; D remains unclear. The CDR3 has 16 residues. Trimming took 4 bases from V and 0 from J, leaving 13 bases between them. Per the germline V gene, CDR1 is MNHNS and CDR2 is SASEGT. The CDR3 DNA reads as TGTGCCAGCAGTGCCTCTGCCGCGTCCTCTGGAAACACCATATATTTT. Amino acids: CASSASAASSGNTIYF.

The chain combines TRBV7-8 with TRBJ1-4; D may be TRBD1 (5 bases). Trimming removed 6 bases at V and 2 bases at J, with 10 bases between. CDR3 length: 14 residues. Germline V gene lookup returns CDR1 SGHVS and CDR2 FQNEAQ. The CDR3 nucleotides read TGTGCCAGCAGACAGGACGGGACTAATGAAAAACTGTTTTTT. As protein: CASRQDGTNEKLFF.

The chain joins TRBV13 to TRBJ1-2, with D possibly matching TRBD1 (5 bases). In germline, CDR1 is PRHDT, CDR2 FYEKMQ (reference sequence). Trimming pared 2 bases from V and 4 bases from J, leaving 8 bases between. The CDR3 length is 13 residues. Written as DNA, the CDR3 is TGTGCCAGCAGCTTACAGGGACCCTATGGCTACACCTTC. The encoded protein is CASSLQGPYGYTF.

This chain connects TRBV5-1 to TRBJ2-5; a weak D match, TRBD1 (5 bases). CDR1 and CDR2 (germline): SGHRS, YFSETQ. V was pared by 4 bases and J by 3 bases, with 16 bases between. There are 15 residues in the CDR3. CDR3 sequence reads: CASSLRPLTEETQYF. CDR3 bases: TGCGCCAGCAGCCTAAGACCGTTGACAGAAGAGACCCAGTACTTC.

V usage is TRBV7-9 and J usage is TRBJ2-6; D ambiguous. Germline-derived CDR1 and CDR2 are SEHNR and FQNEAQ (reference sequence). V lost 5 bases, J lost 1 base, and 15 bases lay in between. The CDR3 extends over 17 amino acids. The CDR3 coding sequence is TGTGCCAGCAGCCCCGGTCCCCCCGGTTCTGGGGCCAACGTCCTGACTTTC. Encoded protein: CASSPGPPGSGANVLTF.